These 12 T cell receptor beta chains share one sample of origin, sequenced in a study of T-cell reconstitution after alpha-beta-depleted transplantation in children. Unique molecular identifiers were incorporated during preparation of the TCRbeta library. TCRdb processed the PCR reads anew with MiXCR; each CDR3 protein has one entry. Of approximately 400,000 distinct CDR3 sequences detected, about 17% appear once; the ten largest clones hold approximately 29%. Sample: PBMCs, mostly from graft donor cells, taken 360 days after TCRalphabeta/CD19-depleted stem cell transplant. These receptors were taken from a boy in the first two years of life who had a stem cell transplant for Wiskott-Aldrich syndrome, so the T cells may come from the graft donor.

This clonotype was observed a few times. V usage is TRBV20-1 and J usage is TRBJ2-5, with D possibly TRBD1 on 6 matching bases. The CDR3 contains 13 residues. The germline V and J ends were trimmed by 6 bases and 5 bases, with 16 bases remaining between them. Germline V CDR1 and CDR2: DFQATT, SNEGSKA (reference sequence). CDR3 in amino acids: CSAPRGLMETQYF. In nucleotides, the CDR3 is TGCAGTGCCCCCAGGGGCCTTATGGAGACCCAGTACTTC.

This chain joins TRBV5-6 and TRBJ2-7, with TRBD2 matching 9 bases. The CDR3 length is 17 residues. Germline V gene sequence: CDR1 SGHDT, CDR2 YYEEEE. V shed 1 base and J 0 bases; nucleotides not matched to a gene: 8. CDR3 nucleotide sequence: TGTGCCAGCAGCTTGTTCGCAGCGGGGGGAGTCTCCTACGAGCAGTACTTC. Amino acids: CASSLFAAGGVSYEQYF.

This clonotype was detected once. This chain uses TRBV20-1 with TRBJ2-7, with D possibly matching TRBD1 (6 bases). CDR1 and CDR2 from the germline V gene are DFQATT and SNEGSKA (reference sequence). The CDR3 is made up of 11 amino acids. Trimming left V 5 bases short and J 3 bases short, with 8 bases between. CDR3 nucleotide sequence: TGCAGTGCTCCAGGGGACTACGAGCAGTACTTC. Protein product: CSAPGDYEQYF.

This chain uses TRBV6-5 with TRBJ2-2; D is uncertain. The CDR3 sequence is 14 residues long. CDR1 and CDR2 (germline): MNHEY, SVGAGI. The V end lost 6 bases, the J end lost 5 bases, and 13 bases lay between the germline ends. In DNA form, the CDR3 reads TGTGCCAGCAGATACCCCCTCCTGACCGGGGAGCTGTTTTTT. As protein: CASRYPLLTGELFF.

This clonotype is a singleton in its sample. V and J are TRBV5-5 and TRBJ2-6; maybe TRBD1 (5 bases). This CDR3 comprises 17 residues. The germline V gene has CDR1 SGHKS and CDR2 YYEKEE (reference sequence). With 3 bases removed from V and 1 base from J, the gap between germline ends came to 14 bases. CDR3 bases: TGTGCCAGCAGCTCATCCAGGGTGGGGTCTGGGGCCAACGTCCTGACTTTC. Encoded protein: CASSSSRVGSGANVLTF.

This chain connects TRBV7-9 to TRBJ1-1; the D gene is possibly TRBD1 (6 bases). The ends were cut back, 6 bases at V and 7 bases at J, with 15 bases in the middle. CDR3 length: 13 amino acids. Germline V gene data show CDR1 as SEHNR and CDR2 as FQNEAQ (reference sequence). This CDR3 reads CASSPVEGGEAFF. In nucleotides, the CDR3 is TGTGCCAGCAGTCCTGTAGAGGGGGGTGAAGCTTTCTTT.

The CDR3, as DNA: TGTGCCAGCAGCTTGGTGGGTCCATCCTACAATGAGCAGTTCTTC. Translation gives CASSLVGPSYNEQFF. V and J are TRBV7-2 and TRBJ2-1; D not certain. With 3 bases removed from V and 1 base from J, the gap between germline ends came to 10 bases. Germline V lookup: CDR1 SGHTA, CDR2 FQGNSA. The CDR3 is made up of 15 amino acids.

This clonotype showed up just a few times. V and J are TRBV6-6 and TRBJ1-5; possibly TRBD1 for D (5 bases). The V gene's germline CDR1 is MNHNY and CDR2 SVGAGI (reference sequence). Trimming removed 2 bases from V and 4 bases from J, with 6 bases in between. The CDR3 is made up of 13 amino acids. The CDR3 DNA reads TGTGCCAGCAGTTACCCAGGGAATCAGCCCCAGCATTTT. It translates to CASSYPGNQPQHF.

The CDR3 sequence: CASSKGRTHNTEAFF. CDR3 bases: TGTGCCAGCAGCAAAGGGCGGACCCATAACACTGAAGCTTTCTTT. The rearrangement joins TRBV21-1 to TRBJ1-1. TRBV21-1 is assigned pseudogene status. CDR3 length: 15 amino acids.

The table lists this clonotype with a few counts. The rearrangement joins TRBV14 to TRBJ2-3, with D maybe TRBD2 (5 bases). CDR3 size: 13 residues. Germline CDR1 reads SGHDN; CDR2 reads FVKESK. Trimming stripped 0 bases from V and 8 bases from J, with 9 bases between. CDR3 bases: TGTGCCAGCAGCCAAGAAAGGAGGACTACGCAGTATTTT. It translates to CASSQERRTTQYF.

The rearrangement uses TRBV10-1 and TRBJ2-1, with 10 nucleotides matching TRBD2. Losses at the gene ends were 5 bases for V and 4 bases for J; bases not matched to a gene: 8. There are 16 residues in the CDR3. CDR1 and CDR2 (germline): WNHNN, SYGVQD (reference sequence). CDR3 DNA sequence: TGCGCCAGCAGTCTCCATAGCGGGAGGAGGTACAATGAGCAGTTCTTC. It is translated as CASSLHSGRRYNEQFF.

The CDR3 coding sequence is TGCGCCAGCAGCCCCCGACACACCTCTGGGGCCAACGTCCTGACTTTC. This sequence encodes CASSPRHTSGANVLTF. V usage is TRBV4-3 and J usage is TRBJ2-6; D is unclear. Trimming took 4 bases from V and 0 from J, leaving 10 bases between them. Germline V gene data show CDR1 as LGHNA and CDR2 as YSLEER. This CDR3 spans 16 amino acids.